The 8 T cell receptor beta chains below all came from one sample that was sequenced in a study of blood T cells in healthy people across ages. PCR was performed a second time for roughly 7 to 12 cycles using a sample-barcoded 5' primer and a J-beta primer mix. TCRdb reprocessed the 5' RACE reads with MiXCR, giving one entry per CDR3 protein. The table includes roughly 700,000 distinct CDR3 sequences, 45% to 50% detected once. Sequencing was done on a sample of blood. The source of these receptors is an older woman in good health.

In DNA form, the CDR3 reads TGTGCCAGCAGTTACCCGCAGGGGGGCTACACCTTC. Translation gives CASSYPQGGYTF. The J gene is TRBJ1-2, the V gene TRBV6-5; possible D gene TRBD1, 6 bases. The CDR3 runs 12 residues. The V and J ends lost 2 bases and 8 bases respectively, with 9 bases between them. The germline V gene has CDR1 MNHEY and CDR2 SVGAGI.

The rearrangement links TRBV12-3 or TRBV12-4 to TRBJ2-5, with D possibly being TRBD1 (5 bases). V was clipped by 6 bases and J by 2 bases, with 10 bases between them. The CDR3 spans 13 residues. The CDR3 sequence: CASSPDKQETQYF. The CDR3 DNA sequence: TGTGCCAGCAGCCCGGACAAACAAGAGACCCAGTACTTC.

This clonotype was detected a few times. The genes are TRBV10-2 and TRBJ1-2; D is ambiguous. CDR1 is WSHSY and CDR2 is SAAADI in the germline V gene. V dropped 6 bases and J dropped 6 bases, with 17 bases sitting between them. This CDR3 is built from 14 residues. CDR3 nucleotide sequence: TGCGCCAGCAGGCCAGGACGGGAAGCCGATGGCTACACCTTC. It encodes CASRPGREADGYTF.

The chain employs TRBV20-1 and TRBJ1-6; 11 bases are a match to TRBD1. V dropped 4 bases and J dropped 3; count of bases not matched to a gene: 8. The germline V gene encodes CDR1 DFQATT and CDR2 SNEGSKA (reference sequence). The CDR3 consists of 17 residues. This CDR3 reads CSATDPGTGGYNSPLHF. CDR3 nucleotide sequence: TGCAGTGCTACAGATCCAGGGACAGGGGGCTATAATTCACCCCTCCACTTT.

The chain recombines TRBV7-2 with TRBJ1-5, with D tentatively TRBD1 (6 bases). This CDR3 has 15 amino acids. The germline CDR1 and CDR2 sequences are SGHTA and FQGNSA. V was cut by 3 bases and J by 3 bases, with 12 bases left in between. The chain's CDR3 is CASSFAAGDNQPQHF. The CDR3 DNA reads as TGTGCCAGCAGCTTCGCCGCAGGGGACAATCAGCCCCAGCATTTT.

V gene TRBV15 combines with J gene TRBJ1-6; 7 bases are a match to TRBD1. This CDR3 has 15 residues. CDR1 is LNHNV and CDR2 is YYDKDF in the germline V gene (reference sequence). Germline trimming cut 0 bases from V and 6 bases from J; bases unmatched to any gene: 2. The CDR3 is CATSRDPGGNSPLHF. In DNA, the CDR3 is TGTGCCACCAGCAGAGACCCAGGGGGTAATTCACCCCTCCACTTT.

The gene calls are TRBV2 and TRBJ2-3; D is undetermined. From germline, CDR1 is SNHLY and CDR2 FYNNEI. The V end was cut by 3 bases, the J end by 0 bases, with 13 bases between. This CDR3 is 16 amino acids long. DNA of the CDR3: TGTGCCAGCAGTGAGGGCATTCAGCCTAGCACAGATACGCAGTATTTT. Translated, it gives CASSEGIQPSTDTQYF.

This rearrangement joins TRBV5-1 to TRBJ2-1; D possibly corresponds to TRBD2 (5 bases). CDR3 length: 15 residues. The V and J ends lost 4 bases and 11 bases respectively, with 22 bases between them. Germline V gives CDR1 SGHRS, CDR2 YFSETQ. CDR3 sequence reads: CASSVALGPAEKQFF. The CDR3 nucleotides read TGCGCCAGCAGCGTGGCCTTAGGGCCAGCGGAGAAGCAGTTCTTC. The full variable domain, in which reference TRBV5-1 and TRBJ2-1 provide the parts outside the CDR3, is KAGVTQTPRYLIKTRGQQVTLSCSPISGHRSVSWYQQTPGQGLQFLFEYFSETQRNKGNFPGRFSGRQFSNSRSEMNVSTLELGDSALYLCASSVALGPAEKQFFGPGTRLTVL.